This is a list of T cell receptor beta chains from one sample in a study of cytomegalovirus exposure and HLA in healthy donors. Sequencing used immunoSEQ multiplex PCR; TCRdb keeps in-frame clones, though not all of them. Of roughly 150,000 clones listed, 88% are singletons. Sequences were obtained from PBMCs. Source of these receptors: a young man in good health and CMV-seronegative. Each CDR3 is given with its conserved first and last residue.

J gene,V gene,CDR3 protein
TRBJ2-2,TRBV6-6,CASSLYSNTGELFF
TRBJ2-7,TRBV19,CASSEQAAYEQYF
TRBJ2-7,TRBV9,CASSVDRGYEQYF
TRBJ2-1,TRBV4-3,CASSLERASYNEQFF
TRBJ1-3,TRBV10-2,CATRDVGNTIYF
TRBJ2-1,TRBV10-3,CAISEQKRASGPIRYNEQFF
TRBJ2-1,TRBV7-2,CASSSRLAGESYNEQFF
TRBJ2-2,TRBV2,CASSDPVIGKLSRGELFF
TRBJ2-1,TRBV28,CASTAGWGEQFF
TRBJ2-3,TRBV6-1,CASSVDRGFIDTQYF
TRBJ2-3,TRBV27,CASTITGGRADTQYF
TRBJ2-2,TRBV7-9,CASSHRDRGDDTGELFF
TRBJ2-5,TRBV27,CASTTLSGKRQETQYF
TRBJ1-5,TRBV28,CASSSTVGQGPLDQPQHF
TRBJ2-1,TRBV7-9,CASSPGYNEQFF
TRBJ1-3,TRBV19,CASSIGGLAGNTIYF
TRBJ2-3,TRBV18,CASSPGLGYTDTQYF
TRBJ2-7,TRBV10-3,CAISDRAGEQYF
TRBJ1-5,TRBV7-9,CASSLTGSSNQPQHF
TRBJ2-1,TRBV5-4,CASSLWASGISNEQFF
TRBJ2-3,TRBV5-1,CASSLGQDTDTQYF
TRBJ1-4,TRBV6-5,CASSYSGGVLNEKLFF
TRBJ1-1,TRBV5-1,CASSLVEGAKTEAFF
TRBJ2-3,TRBV5-6,CASSLGLEVDTQYF
TRBJ1-2,TRBV30,CAWTTTGVRGYTF
TRBJ2-1,TRBV6-1,CASSLHPGEQFF
TRBJ2-7,TRBV28,CASSIQGSSYEQYF
TRBJ1-1,TRBV6-5,CASSYMGRDTEAFF
TRBJ2-7,TRBV6-4,CALRTGGVTYEQYF
TRBJ2-5,TRBV6-5,CASSWTGGAETQYF
TRBJ2-7,TRBV11-2,CASRIAGTPHEQYF
TRBJ2-7,TRBV7-2,CASSFSSGRGWEQYF
TRBJ2-2,TRBV11-3,CASSLPEVPGELFF
TRBJ1-6,TRBV30,CAWTGNRGSYNSPLHF
TRBJ2-7,TRBV10-1,CASSDPRTGTYEQYF
TRBJ1-6,TRBV2,CASSDQGQTYNSPLHF
TRBJ2-7,TRBV7-9,CASSPPMRTSGYEQYF
TRBJ2-7,TRBV27,CASSLSSGLTPYEQYF
TRBJ1-2,TRBV5-1,CASSQGAGGSPNYGYTF
TRBJ2-2,TRBV4-1,CASSQNWPNTGELFF
TRBJ2-2,TRBV19,CASNRRGQGNTGELFF
TRBJ2-5,TRBV11-2,CASSVVREETQYF
TRBJ1-2,TRBV6-5,CASSKTPGFNYGYTF
TRBJ2-7,TRBV29-1,CSVEDLSYEQYF
TRBJ1-2,TRBV5-1,CASSLDRGLDYGYTF
TRBJ1-2,TRBV7-9,CASSSLDRHDTF
TRBJ1-5,TRBV10-3,CAISPGGYQPQHF
TRBJ2-1,TRBV19,CASSRGVLDEQFF
TRBJ2-5,TRBV29-1,CSVGDRGSETQYF
TRBJ2-3,TRBV4-1,CASSSTSGVEDTQYF
TRBJ2-5,TRBV5-1,CASSLTGGGDAETQYF
TRBJ2-7,TRBV7-2,CASSQSSYEQYF
TRBJ1-2,TRBV7-9,CASSLVTGVGDGYTF
TRBJ2-7,TRBV19,CASSWGDSYEQYF
TRBJ2-2,TRBV7-8,CASSRQGTSGPGELFF
TRBJ1-4,TRBV5-1,CASSLSYNEKLFF
TRBJ2-3,TRBV18,CASSTGQGGTDTQYF
TRBJ1-5,TRBV7-8,CASSPEGGNNQPQHF
TRBJ2-1,TRBV11-2,CASSLRGSSYNEQFF
TRBJ1-1,TRBV27,CASSSYDEAFF